Listed here is a single TCR beta chain. The entry originates in a study of T cell changes during pregnancy in multiple sclerosis. Sequencing used immunoSEQ multiplex PCR; TCRdb keeps in-frame clones, though not all of them. The sample lists roughly 47,000 clones; 94% were seen once. Trimming cost V 3 bases and J 1 base; bases outside gene matches: 3. Per germline, CDR1 SGHDT and CDR2 YYEEEE. The CDR3 is 14 residues long. This material consisted of CD8+ T cells from peripheral blood mononuclear cells, taken before pregnancy. This TCR was sampled from a female donor with multiple sclerosis, enrolled in a pregnancy study. This rearrangement joins TRBV5-6 to TRBJ2-5; 7 nucleotides match TRBD2. CDR3 region: CASSYWTSQETQYF. CDR3 bases: TGTGCCAGCAGCTATTGGACTAGCCAAGAGACCCAGTACTTC.